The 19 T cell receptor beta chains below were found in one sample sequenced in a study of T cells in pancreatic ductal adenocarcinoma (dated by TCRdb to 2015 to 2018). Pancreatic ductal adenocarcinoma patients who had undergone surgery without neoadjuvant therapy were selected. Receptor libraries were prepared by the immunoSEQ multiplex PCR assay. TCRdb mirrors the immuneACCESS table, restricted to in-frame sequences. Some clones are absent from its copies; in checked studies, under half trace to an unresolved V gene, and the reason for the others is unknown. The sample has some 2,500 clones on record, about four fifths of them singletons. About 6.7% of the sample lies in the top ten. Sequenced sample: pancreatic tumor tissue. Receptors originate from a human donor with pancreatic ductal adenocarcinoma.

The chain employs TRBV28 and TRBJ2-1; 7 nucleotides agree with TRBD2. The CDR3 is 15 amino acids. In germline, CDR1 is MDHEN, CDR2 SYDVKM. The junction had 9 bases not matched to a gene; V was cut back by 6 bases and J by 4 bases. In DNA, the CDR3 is TGTGCCAGCAGACCGTCCAGCGGGAAGTACAATGAGCAGTTCTTC. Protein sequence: CASRPSSGKYNEQFF.

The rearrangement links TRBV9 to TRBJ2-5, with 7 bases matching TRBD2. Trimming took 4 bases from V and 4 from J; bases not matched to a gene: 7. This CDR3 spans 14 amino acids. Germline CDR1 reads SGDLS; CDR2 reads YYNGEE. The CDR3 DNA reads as TGTGCCAGCAGCCCCCGGCCGGGGGGAGAGACCCAGTACTTC. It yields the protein CASSPRPGGETQYF.

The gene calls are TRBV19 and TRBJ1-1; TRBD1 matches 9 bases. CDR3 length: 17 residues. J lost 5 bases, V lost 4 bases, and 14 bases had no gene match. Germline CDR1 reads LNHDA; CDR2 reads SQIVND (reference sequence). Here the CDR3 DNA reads TGTGCCAGTAGTACAATCGTTCTCCACAGGGGGCGGACTGAAGCTTTCTTT. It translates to CASSTIVLHRGRTEAFF.

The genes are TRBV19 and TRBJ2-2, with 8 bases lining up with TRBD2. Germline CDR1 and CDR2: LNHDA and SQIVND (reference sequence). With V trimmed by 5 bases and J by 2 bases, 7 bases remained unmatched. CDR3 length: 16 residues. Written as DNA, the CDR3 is TGTGCCAGTAGTCTACGGACTAGCCTAAACACCGGGGAGCTGTTTTTT. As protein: CASSLRTSLNTGELFF. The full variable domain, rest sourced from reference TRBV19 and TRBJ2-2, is DGGITQSPKYLFRKEGQNVTLSCEQNLNHDAMYWYRQDPGQGLRLIYYSQIVNDFQKGDIAEGYSVSREKKESFPLTVTSAQKNPTAFYLCASSLRTSLNTGELFFGEGSRLTVL.

The CDR3 loop reads CASSLMGLGANVLTF. The CDR3 region has the DNA TGTGCCAGCAGCTTAATGGGGCTTGGGGCCAACGTCCTGACTTTC. This chain connects TRBV11-2 to TRBJ2-6, with D possibly being TRBD1 (5 bases). The CDR3 totals 15 residues. V was cut by 2 bases and J by 3 bases, with 8 bases left in between. Germline values: CDR1 SGHAT, CDR2 FQNNGV.

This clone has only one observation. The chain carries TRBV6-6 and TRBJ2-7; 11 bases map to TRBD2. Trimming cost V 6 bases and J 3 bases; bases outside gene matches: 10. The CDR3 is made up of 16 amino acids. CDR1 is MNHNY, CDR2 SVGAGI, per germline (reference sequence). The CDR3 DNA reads TGTGCCAGCAGCACCGGGACTAGCGGCTTTCGCTACGAGCAGTACTTC. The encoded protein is CASSTGTSGFRYEQYF.

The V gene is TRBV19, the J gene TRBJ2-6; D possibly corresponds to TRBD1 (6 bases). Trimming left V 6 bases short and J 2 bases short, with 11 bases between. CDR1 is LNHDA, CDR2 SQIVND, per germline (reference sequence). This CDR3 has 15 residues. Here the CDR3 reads CASSHTGTGANVLTF. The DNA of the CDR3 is TGTGCCAGTAGCCATACAGGGACTGGGGCCAACGTCCTGACTTTC.

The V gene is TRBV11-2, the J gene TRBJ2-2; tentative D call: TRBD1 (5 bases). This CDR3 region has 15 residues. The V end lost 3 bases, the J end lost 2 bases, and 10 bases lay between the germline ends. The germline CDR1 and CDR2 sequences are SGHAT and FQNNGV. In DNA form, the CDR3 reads TGTGCCAGCAGCTTGGGGCCTTTCAACACCGGGGAGCTGTTTTTT. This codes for CASSLGPFNTGELFF.

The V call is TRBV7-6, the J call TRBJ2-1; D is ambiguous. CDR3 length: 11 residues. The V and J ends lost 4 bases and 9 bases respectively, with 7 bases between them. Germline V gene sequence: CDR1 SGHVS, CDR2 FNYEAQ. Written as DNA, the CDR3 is TGTGCCAGCAGCTCCCACAGTGAGCAGTTCTTC. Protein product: CASSSHSEQFF. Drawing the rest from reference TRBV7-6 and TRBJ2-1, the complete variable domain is GAGVSQSPRYKVTKRGQDVALRCDPISGHVSLYWYRQALGQGPEFLTYFNYEAQQDKSGLPNDRFSAERPEGSISTLTIQRTEQRDSAMYRCASSSHSEQFFGPGTRLTVL.

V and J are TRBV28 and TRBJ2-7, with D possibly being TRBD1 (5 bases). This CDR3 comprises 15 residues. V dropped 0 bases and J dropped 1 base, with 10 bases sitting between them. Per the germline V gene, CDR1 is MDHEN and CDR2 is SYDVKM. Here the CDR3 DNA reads TGTGCCAGCAGTTTATGGGGCAGGGCGTCCTACGAGCAGTACTTC. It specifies CASSLWGRASYEQYF.

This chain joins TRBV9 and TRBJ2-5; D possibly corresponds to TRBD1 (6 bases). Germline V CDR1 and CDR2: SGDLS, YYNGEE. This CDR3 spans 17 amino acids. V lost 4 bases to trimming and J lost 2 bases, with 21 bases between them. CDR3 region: CASSPGRGQNKQETQYF. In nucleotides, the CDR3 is TGTGCCAGCAGCCCAGGGAGAGGACAGAACAAGCAAGAGACCCAGTACTTC.

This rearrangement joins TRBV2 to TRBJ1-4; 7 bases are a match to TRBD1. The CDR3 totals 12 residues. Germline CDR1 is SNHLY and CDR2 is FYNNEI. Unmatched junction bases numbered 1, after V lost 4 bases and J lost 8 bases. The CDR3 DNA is TGTGCCAGCAGTGGACAGGGAGAAAAACTGTTTTTT. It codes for CASSGQGEKLFF.

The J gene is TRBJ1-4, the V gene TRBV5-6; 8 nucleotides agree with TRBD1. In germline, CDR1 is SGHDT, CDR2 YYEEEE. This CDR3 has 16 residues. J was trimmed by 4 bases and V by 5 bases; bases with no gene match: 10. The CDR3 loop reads CASSSTGQGLNEKLFF. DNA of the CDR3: TGTGCCAGCAGTTCCACCGGACAGGGCCTTAATGAAAAACTGTTTTTT.

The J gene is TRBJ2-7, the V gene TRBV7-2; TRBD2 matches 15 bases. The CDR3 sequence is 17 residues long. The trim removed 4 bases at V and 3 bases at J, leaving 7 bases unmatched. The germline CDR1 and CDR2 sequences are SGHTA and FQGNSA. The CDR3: CASSSASGLAGGYEQYF. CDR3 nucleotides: TGTGCCAGCAGCTCTGCCTCGGGACTAGCGGGGGGCTACGAGCAGTACTTC.

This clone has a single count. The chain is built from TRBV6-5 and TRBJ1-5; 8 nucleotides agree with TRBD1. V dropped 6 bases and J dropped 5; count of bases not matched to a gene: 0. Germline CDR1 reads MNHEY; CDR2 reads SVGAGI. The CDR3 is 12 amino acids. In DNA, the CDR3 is TGTGCCAGCAGGACAGGGGATCAGCCCCAGCATTTT. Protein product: CASRTGDQPQHF.

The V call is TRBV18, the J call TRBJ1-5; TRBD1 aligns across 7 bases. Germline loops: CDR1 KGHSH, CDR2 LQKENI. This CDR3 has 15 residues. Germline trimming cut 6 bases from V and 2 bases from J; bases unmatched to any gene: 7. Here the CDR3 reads CASSSDRLGNQPQHF. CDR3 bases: TGTGCCAGCTCGTCGGACAGGTTGGGCAATCAGCCCCAGCATTTT.

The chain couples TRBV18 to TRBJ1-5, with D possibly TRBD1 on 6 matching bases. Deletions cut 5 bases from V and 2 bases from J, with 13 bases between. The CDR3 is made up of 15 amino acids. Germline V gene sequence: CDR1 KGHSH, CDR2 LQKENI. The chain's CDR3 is CASSIQGDGNQPQHF. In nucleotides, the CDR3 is TGTGCCAGCTCAATACAGGGAGACGGCAATCAGCCCCAGCATTTT.

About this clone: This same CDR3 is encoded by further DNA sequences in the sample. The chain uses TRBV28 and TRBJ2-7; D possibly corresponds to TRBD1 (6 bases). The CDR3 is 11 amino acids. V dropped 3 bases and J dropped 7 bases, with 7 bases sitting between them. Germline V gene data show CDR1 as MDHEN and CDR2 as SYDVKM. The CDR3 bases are TGTGCCAGCAGTTTTAGGGGGGAGCAGTACTTC. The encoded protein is CASSFRGEQYF.

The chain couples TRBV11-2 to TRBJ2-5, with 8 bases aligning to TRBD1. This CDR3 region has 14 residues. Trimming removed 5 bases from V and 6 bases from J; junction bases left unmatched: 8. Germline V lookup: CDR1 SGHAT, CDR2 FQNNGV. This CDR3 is CASSEDRARKTQYF. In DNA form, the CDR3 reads TGTGCCAGCAGCGAGGACAGGGCGAGGAAGACCCAGTACTTC.